The rows below give T cell receptor beta chains drawn from one sample of a study of cytotoxic CD8 clonotypes in ibrutinib-treated CLL. Only in-frame clones appear in the TCRdb table, and some are missing; sequencing was by immunoSEQ multiplex PCR. The sample lists 150,000 to 200,000 clones; 81% were seen once. The specimen comprised PBMCs, sampled after 12 months of ibrutinib treatment. The origin of the receptors is a human donor with chronic lymphocytic leukemia. Each CDR3 is given with its conserved first and last residue. The D gene is left open where the match is weak. Clone size is not always given. Where it is, it says once, few, many or a class for expanded clones.

J gene: TRBJ1-2; clone size: few; V gene: TRBV30; D gene: -; CDR3 protein: CAWSALGRGDGYTF; CDR3 DNA: TGTGCCTGGAGTGCCCTTGGGAGAGGGGATGGCTACACCTTC
J gene: TRBJ2-2; clone size: -; V gene: TRBV5-4; D gene: TRBD1; CDR3 protein: CASSTRDRGPGELFF; CDR3 DNA: TGTGCCAGCAGCACTCGGGACAGGGGTCCCGGGGAGCTGTTTTTT
J gene: TRBJ1-3; clone size: -; V gene: TRBV27; D gene: TRBD1; CDR3 protein: CASSSRTGVVGTIYF; CDR3 DNA: TGTGCCAGCAGTTCCCGGACAGGGGTGGTTGGCACCATATATTTT
J gene: TRBJ1-6; clone size: -; V gene: TRBV5-3; D gene: -; CDR3 protein: CARSRTRGGFYNSPLHF; CDR3 DNA: TGTGCCAGAAGCCGTACGCGCGGGGGCTTTTATAATTCACCCCTCCACTTT
J gene: TRBJ1-6; clone size: few; V gene: TRBV4-1; D gene: TRBD1; CDR3 protein: CASSQGDSRFYNSPLHF; CDR3 DNA: TGCGCCAGCAGCCAAGGGGACAGCCGATTCTATAATTCACCCCTCCACTTT
J gene: TRBJ1-2; clone size: -; V gene: TRBV5-1; D gene: -; CDR3 protein: CASSVGPGQVVSDTF; CDR3 DNA: -
J gene: TRBJ2-7; clone size: -; V gene: TRBV5-6; D gene: -; CDR3 protein: CASSLTYEQYF; CDR3 DNA: TGTGCCAGCAGCTTGACATACGAGCAGTACTTC
J gene: TRBJ1-2; clone size: -; V gene: TRBV7-2; D gene: -; CDR3 protein: CASSWGGLNYGYTF; CDR3 DNA: TGTGCCAGCAGCTGGGGGGGGCTTAACTATGGCTACACCTTC
J gene: TRBJ1-1; clone size: -; V gene: TRBV4-3; D gene: -; CDR3 protein: CASSQDFGGGTEAFF; CDR3 DNA: TGCGCCAGCAGCCAAGATTTTGGGGGGGGGACTGAAGCTTTCTTT
J gene: TRBJ2-5; clone size: -; V gene: TRBV2; D gene: -; CDR3 protein: CASRSASETQYF; CDR3 DNA: TGTGCCAGCAGGTCGGCTTCGGAGACCCAGTACTTC
J gene: TRBJ2-1; clone size: -; V gene: TRBV5-1; D gene: -; CDR3 protein: CASSLEGHRHEQFF; CDR3 DNA: TGCGCCAGCAGCTTGGAGGGGCATAGGCATGAGCAGTTCTTC
J gene: TRBJ2-1; clone size: -; V gene: TRBV4-2; D gene: TRBD2; CDR3 protein: CASSSSGGASYNEQFF; CDR3 DNA: TGTGCCAGCAGCTCGTCCGGGGGGGCGTCCTACAATGAGCAGTTCTTC
J gene: TRBJ1-2; clone size: -; V gene: TRBV7-9; D gene: TRBD1; CDR3 protein: CASSLEGAGYTF; CDR3 DNA: TGTGCCAGCAGCTTAGAGGGGGCAGGCTACACCTTC
J gene: TRBJ2-7; clone size: -; V gene: TRBV7-3; D gene: -; CDR3 protein: CASSSFGGSYEQYF; CDR3 DNA: TGTGCCAGCAGCTCCTTCGGGGGATCCTACGAGCAGTACTTC
J gene: TRBJ1-2; clone size: -; V gene: TRBV6-6; D gene: -; CDR3 protein: CASSSLGNYGYTF; CDR3 DNA: TGTGCCAGCTCGTCCCTAGGGAACTATGGCTACACCTTC
J gene: TRBJ1-1; clone size: few; V gene: TRBV2; D gene: -; CDR3 protein: CASTPGTMNTEAFF; CDR3 DNA: TGTGCCAGCACGCCAGGGACTATGAACACTGAAGCTTTCTTT
J gene: TRBJ2-7; clone size: -; V gene: TRBV7-9; D gene: -; CDR3 protein: CASSFIPTYEQYF; CDR3 DNA: TGTGCCAGCAGCTTCATTCCGACCTACGAGCAGTACTTC
J gene: TRBJ2-5; clone size: once; V gene: TRBV4-1; D gene: -; CDR3 protein: CASSLSTSEVRETQYF; CDR3 DNA: TGCGCCAGCAGCCTGTCGACTAGTGAGGTTCGAGAGACCCAGTACTTC
J gene: TRBJ1-2; clone size: -; V gene: TRBV7-2; D gene: TRBD1; CDR3 protein: CASSLTGQGVSFYGYTF; CDR3 DNA: TGTGCCAGCAGCCTAACGGGACAGGGGGTCTCCTTCTATGGCTACACCTTC
J gene: TRBJ1-2; clone size: -; V gene: TRBV7-9; D gene: -; CDR3 protein: CASSWYKEGQYTF; CDR3 DNA: TGTGCCAGCAGCTGGTATAAGGAGGGTCAGTACACCTTC
J gene: TRBJ1-6; clone size: -; V gene: TRBV5-5; D gene: TRBD1; CDR3 protein: CASSWNDRERNSPLHF; CDR3 DNA: TGTGCCAGCAGCTGGAATGACAGGGAGCGAAATTCACCCCTCCACTTT
J gene: TRBJ1-5; clone size: -; V gene: TRBV7-9; D gene: TRBD1; CDR3 protein: CASSSGQGFLNQPQHF; CDR3 DNA: TGTGCCAGCAGCTCCGGACAGGGCTTCCTCAATCAGCCCCAGCATTTT
J gene: TRBJ2-2; clone size: -; V gene: TRBV7-2; D gene: -; CDR3 protein: CASSSKRVTGELFF; CDR3 DNA: TGTGCCAGCAGCTCGAAGAGGGTGACCGGGGAGCTGTTTTTT
J gene: TRBJ1-2; clone size: -; V gene: TRBV7-9; D gene: -; CDR3 protein: CASSLDPLGAENYGYTF; CDR3 DNA: TGTGCCAGCAGCTTAGATCCACTGGGGGCGGAGAACTATGGCTACACCTTC
J gene: TRBJ1-2; clone size: -; V gene: TRBV5-8; D gene: -; CDR3 protein: CASSLATGDGYTF; CDR3 DNA: TGTGCCAGCAGCTTGGCCACGGGAGATGGCTACACCTTC
J gene: TRBJ1-5; clone size: -; V gene: TRBV28; D gene: -; CDR3 protein: CASSLGTPKSQHF; CDR3 DNA: TGTGCCAGCAGTTTGGGGACACCCAAGTCCCAGCATTTT
J gene: TRBJ2-2; clone size: -; V gene: TRBV7-3; D gene: -; CDR3 protein: CASSRDGGTGELFF; CDR3 DNA: TGTGCCAGCAGCCGCGACGGAGGAACCGGGGAGCTGTTTTTT
J gene: TRBJ2-1; clone size: -; V gene: TRBV27; D gene: TRBD2; CDR3 protein: CASSLEGLAGGQPLSSYNEQFF; CDR3 DNA: TGTGCCAGCAGTTTAGAGGGGCTAGCGGGAGGACAACCACTGAGCTCCTACAATGAGCAGTTCTTC
J gene: TRBJ1-1; clone size: -; V gene: TRBV7-3; D gene: TRBD1; CDR3 protein: CASSPYHRGNVNTEAFF; CDR3 DNA: TGTGCCAGCAGCCCGTATCACAGGGGCAACGTGAACACTGAAGCTTTCTTT
J gene: TRBJ2-4; clone size: -; V gene: TRBV9; D gene: TRBD2; CDR3 protein: CASSVDPGLAGNIQYF; CDR3 DNA: TGTGCCAGCAGCGTAGACCCAGGACTAGCGGGAAACATTCAGTACTTC
J gene: TRBJ1-5; clone size: few; V gene: TRBV7-9; D gene: TRBD1; CDR3 protein: CAGGQGAGQPQHF; CDR3 DNA: TGTGCCGGCGGACAGGGGGCCGGTCAGCCCCAGCATTTT
J gene: TRBJ2-1; clone size: once; V gene: TRBV30; D gene: TRBD2; CDR3 protein: CACPKPGLAIGEQFF; CDR3 DNA: TGTGCCTGTCCCAAGCCGGGACTAGCTATAGGTGAGCAGTTCTTC
J gene: TRBJ2-7; clone size: -; V gene: TRBV28; D gene: -; CDR3 protein: CASSQATYEQYF; CDR3 DNA: TGTGCCAGCAGTCAAGCAACCTACGAGCAGTACTTC
J gene: TRBJ2-2; clone size: -; V gene: TRBV28; D gene: -; CDR3 protein: CASSEKPLGHRGAVF; CDR3 DNA: TGTGCCAGCTCAGAGAAGCCCCTGGGGCACCGGGGAGCTGTTTTT
J gene: TRBJ1-1; clone size: few; V gene: TRBV5-8; D gene: -; CDR3 protein: CASSLGLSEAFF; CDR3 DNA: TGTGCCAGCAGCTTGGGGCTCTCTGAAGCTTTCTTT
J gene: TRBJ2-2; clone size: -; V gene: TRBV5-1; D gene: -; CDR3 protein: CASSPTMGPGELFF; CDR3 DNA: TGCGCCAGCAGTCCTACCATGGGACCCGGGGAGCTGTTTTTT
J gene: TRBJ2-7; clone size: -; V gene: TRBV15; D gene: TRBD1; CDR3 protein: CATSPRQGNYEQYF; CDR3 DNA: TGTGCCACCAGCCCACGACAGGGGAACTACGAGCAGTACTTC
J gene: TRBJ1-5; clone size: -; V gene: TRBV6-1; D gene: -; CDR3 protein: CASSDPVQPQHF; CDR3 DNA: TGTGCCAGCAGTGACCCAGTTCAGCCCCAGCATTTT
J gene: TRBJ2-5; clone size: -; V gene: TRBV2; D gene: TRBD2; CDR3 protein: CASRPTSGQETQYF; CDR3 DNA: TGTGCCAGCAGACCGACTAGCGGGCAGGAGACCCAGTACTTC
J gene: TRBJ1-3; clone size: -; V gene: TRBV10-3; D gene: TRBD1; CDR3 protein: CAISPGQFPGNTIYF; CDR3 DNA: TGTGCCATCAGTCCGGGACAGTTCCCTGGAAACACCATATATTTT
J gene: TRBJ2-2; clone size: -; V gene: TRBV4-3; D gene: TRBD1; CDR3 protein: CASSQATGVTGELFF; CDR3 DNA: TGCGCCAGCAGCCAAGCAACAGGGGTCACCGGGGAGCTGTTTTTT
J gene: TRBJ1-1; clone size: -; V gene: TRBV7-2; D gene: -; CDR3 protein: CASSYTTPGAQEAFF; CDR3 DNA: TGTGCCAGCAGCTACACAACACCCGGTGCACAGGAAGCTTTCTTT
J gene: TRBJ2-7; clone size: few; V gene: TRBV7-8; D gene: TRBD2; CDR3 protein: CASSPMGPREGYEQYF; CDR3 DNA: TGTGCCAGCAGCCCCATGGGGCCACGGGAGGGCTACGAGCAGTACTTC
J gene: TRBJ2-1; clone size: -; V gene: TRBV2; D gene: -; CDR3 protein: CASRRFSEQFF; CDR3 DNA: TGTGCCAGCAGGAGATTTAGTGAGCAGTTCTTC
J gene: TRBJ1-4; clone size: once; V gene: TRBV27; D gene: -; CDR3 protein: CASRLAWAANEKLFF; CDR3 DNA: TGTGCCAGCAGATTGGCCTGGGCTGCTAATGAAAAACTGTTTTTT
J gene: TRBJ1-1; clone size: -; V gene: TRBV28; D gene: -; CDR3 protein: CASKTDFQGTEAFF; CDR3 DNA: TGTGCCAGCAAAACGGACTTCCAAGGGACTGAAGCTTTCTTT
J gene: TRBJ2-3; clone size: -; V gene: TRBV19; D gene: -; CDR3 protein: CASSIAESIALYTDTQYF; CDR3 DNA: TGTGCCAGTAGTATAGCTGAATCCATCGCACTCTACACAGATACGCAGTATTTT
J gene: TRBJ2-7; clone size: -; V gene: TRBV19; D gene: TRBD1; CDR3 protein: CASKVTGALEQYF; CDR3 DNA: TGTGCCAGTAAGGTGACAGGGGCCCTCGAGCAGTACTTC
J gene: TRBJ2-2; clone size: -; V gene: TRBV9; D gene: -; CDR3 protein: CASSVGLRGTGELFF; CDR3 DNA: TGTGCCAGCAGCGTGGGCCTACGAGGCACCGGGGAGCTGTTTTTT
J gene: TRBJ1-5; clone size: -; V gene: TRBV19; D gene: -; CDR3 protein: CASSSSGGLHQPQHF; CDR3 DNA: TGTGCCAGTAGTAGCTCGGGGGGCCTACATCAGCCCCAGCATTTT
J gene: TRBJ1-1; clone size: -; V gene: TRBV6-5; D gene: -; CDR3 protein: CASRALAEAFF; CDR3 DNA: TGTGCCAGCAGGGCGTTAGCTGAAGCTTTCTTT
J gene: TRBJ1-1; clone size: -; V gene: TRBV5-4; D gene: -; CDR3 protein: CASSLRVGGTEAFF; CDR3 DNA: TGTGCCAGCAGCCTCAGGGTCGGAGGCACTGAAGCTTTCTTT
J gene: TRBJ2-5; clone size: -; V gene: TRBV7-8; D gene: -; CDR3 protein: CASSYWAGETQYF; CDR3 DNA: TGTGCCAGCAGCTATTGGGCGGGAGAGACCCAGTACTTC
J gene: TRBJ1-2; clone size: -; V gene: TRBV7-2; D gene: -; CDR3 protein: CASNTAGGGGYTF; CDR3 DNA: TGTGCCAGCAACACGGCCGGGGGGGGCGGCTACACCTTC
J gene: TRBJ1-1; clone size: -; V gene: TRBV19; D gene: TRBD1; CDR3 protein: CASRGSDRVNTEAFF; CDR3 DNA: TGTGCCAGTCGGGGGTCGGACAGGGTAAACACTGAAGCTTTCTTT
J gene: TRBJ1-1; clone size: -; V gene: TRBV5-1; D gene: -; CDR3 protein: CASKGKDRPNTEAFF; CDR3 DNA: TGCGCCAGCAAAGGGAAGGACAGACCCAACACTGAAGCTTTCTTT
J gene: TRBJ2-1; clone size: -; V gene: TRBV5-6; D gene: TRBD2; CDR3 protein: CASSLSQRESHNEQFF; CDR3 DNA: TGTGCCAGCAGCTTGTCCCAGCGGGAGTCCCACAATGAGCAGTTCTTC